These 23 T cell receptor beta chains came from one sample sequenced in a study of spatial heterogeneity in lung cancer. Time point described: sample taken at primary tumor resection. From the 5' RACE reads, TCRdb called clonotypes with MiXCR, one entry per CDR3 protein. There are several thousand distinct CDR3 sequences in the sample; around 9.8% occur only once, and around 30% lies in the top ten. Sequences were derived from normal lung tissue next to the tumor, sampled at surgery. The receptor source for this set is a male donor with early-stage non-small cell lung cancer.

This clonotype showed up many times. The chain uses TRBV5-1 and TRBJ2-7; 7 bases are a match to TRBD2. Germline CDR1 reads SGHRS; CDR2 reads YFSETQ. The CDR3 has 14 residues. Losses at the gene ends were 4 bases for V and 5 bases for J; bases not matched to a gene: 9. The CDR3 nucleotides read TGCGCCAGCAGCCGCGCGGCTGGGAGGGACGAGCAGTACTTC. This sequence encodes CASSRAAGRDEQYF.

This clonotype was seen ten or more times. The V gene is TRBV20-1, the J gene TRBJ2-1; 10 positions match TRBD2. The V and J ends lost 2 bases and 8 bases, in that order; junction bases with no gene match: 9. The CDR3 is 15 amino acids. Per germline, CDR1 DFQATT and CDR2 SNEGSKA (reference sequence). CDR3 DNA sequence: TGCAGTGCTAGACCGATGACTAGCGGGTGGGATGAGCAGTTCTTC. This encodes CSARPMTSGWDEQFF.

This clonotype occurred a few times. CDR3 in amino acids: CASSLQGAGANVLTF. Written as DNA, the CDR3 is TGTGCCAGCTCCCTCCAGGGAGCGGGGGCCAACGTCCTGACTTTC. The chain uses TRBV18 and TRBJ2-6; D possibly uses TRBD1 or TRBD2 (5 bases each). V shed 6 bases and J shed 4 bases, with 13 bases lying between them. The CDR3 spans 15 residues. Germline-derived CDR1 and CDR2 are KGHSH and LQKENI.

This clonotype is categorized as medium-sized. The chain's CDR3 is CASKPFGEGKGSPLHF. The CDR3 DNA follows: TGTGCCAGCAAACCCTTTGGGGAGGGGAAAGGTTCACCCCTCCACTTT. This rearrangement joins TRBV2 to TRBJ1-6, with D tentatively TRBD1 (5 bases). CDR3 size: 16 residues. V was trimmed by 7 bases and J by 9 bases, leaving 22 bases between them. CDR1 is SNHLY, CDR2 FYNNEI, per germline.

This clonotype came up a few times. The chain is built from TRBV6-5 and TRBJ1-6; TRBD1 matches at 7 bases. This CDR3 is 15 amino acids long. Trimming took 5 bases from V and 7 from J; bases not matched to a gene: 8. Germline V gives CDR1 MNHEY, CDR2 SVGAGI. The CDR3: CASSTTGVENSPLHF. CDR3 nucleotide sequence: TGTGCCAGCAGTACAACAGGGGTTGAGAATTCACCCCTCCACTTT.

This clonotype was counted only a few times. J is TRBJ2-3 and V is TRBV14; TRBD2 might be the D (6 bases). There are 16 residues in the CDR3. V shed 1 base and J shed 5 bases, with 16 bases lying between them. Germline V gene lookup returns CDR1 SGHDN and CDR2 FVKESK. The CDR3 reads CASSQGWRMGGDTQYF. CDR3 in DNA: TGTGCCAGCAGCCAAGGATGGAGGATGGGAGGAGATACGCAGTATTTT.

In this sample, this clonotype is medium-sized. This sequence joins TRBV18 and TRBJ2-2; D is tentatively TRBD1 or TRBD2 (5 bases each). Germline assignment: CDR1 KGHSH and CDR2 LQKENI. The V end lost 3 bases, the J end lost 1 base, and 12 bases lay between the germline ends. The CDR3 extends over 16 amino acids. CDR3 in DNA: TGTGCCAGCTCACCGTCGGGACGGCTGAACACCGGGGAGCTGTTTTTT. It encodes CASSPSGRLNTGELFF.

By its share, this clonotype is medium-sized. This sequence joins TRBV6-6 and TRBJ2-1, with 7 bases identical to TRBD2. Germline CDR1 and CDR2: MNHNY and SVGAGI (reference sequence). Losses at the gene ends were 6 bases for V and 6 bases for J; bases not matched to a gene: 14. The length of the CDR3 is 16 residues. The CDR3 coding sequence is TGTGCCAGCAGGGGGCCTTGGCGGGAGCGCTCCAATGAGCAGTTCTTC. Its protein product is CASRGPWRERSNEQFF.

This clonotype is medium-sized by share. J is TRBJ2-5 and V is TRBV4-3; weak D call: TRBD1 (6 bases). Trimming shortened V by 5 bases and J by 5 bases, and 12 bases separated the two germline ends. Germline V CDR1 and CDR2: LGHNA, YSLEER. The CDR3 is made up of 13 amino acids. The CDR3 nucleotides read TGCGCCAGCAGCTGGACAGAATCGGAGACCCAGTACTTC. Residues: CASSWTESETQYF.

This clonotype is medium-sized within its sample. The gene calls are TRBV20-1 and TRBJ2-3; 10 bases are shared with TRBD2. CDR1 is DFQATT, CDR2 SNEGSKA, per germline (reference sequence). This CDR3 comprises 17 residues. With V trimmed by 4 bases and J by 2 bases, 12 bases remained unmatched. The CDR3 DNA is TGCAGTGCTACCCGCAGCGGGAGGGTTTTGTTCACAGATACGCAGTATTTT. Protein product: CSATRSGRVLFTDTQYF.

This rearrangement joins TRBV28 to TRBJ1-5; the match to TRBD1 covers 7 bases. Germline CDR1 MDHEN, CDR2 SYDVKM. J lost 2 bases, V lost 4 bases, and 11 bases had no gene match. The CDR3 has 17 residues. Here the CDR3 reads CASSSGQEIFGNQPQHF. The CDR3 bases are TGTGCCAGCAGTTCCGGACAGGAGATCTTTGGCAATCAGCCCCAGCATTTT.

J is TRBJ1-1 and V is TRBV25-1; 8 positions match TRBD1. V lost 6 bases and J lost 5; bases outside the gene matches: 8. The CDR3 is 14 residues long. In germline, CDR1 is MGHDK, CDR2 SYGVNS. The CDR3 region is CASSQQGDSTEAFF. DNA for the CDR3: TGTGCCAGCAGCCAACAGGGGGACAGTACTGAAGCTTTCTTT.

By its share, this clonotype is medium-sized (0.01 to 0.1%). The V gene is TRBV13, the J gene TRBJ2-5; a possible D gene is TRBD1 (5 bases). The CDR3 is made up of 14 amino acids. The germline V gene encodes CDR1 PRHDT and CDR2 FYEKMQ (reference sequence). The V gene lost 2 bases and the J gene lost 2 bases, with 9 bases spanning the gap. The CDR3 is CASSLWGLQETQYF. In nucleotides, the CDR3 is TGTGCCAGCAGCTTATGGGGCCTACAAGAGACCCAGTACTTC.

The chain uses TRBV9 and TRBJ2-1, with D maybe TRBD2 (5 bases). V lost 7 bases and J 7 bases, leaving 21 bases between the germline ends. CDR1 SGDLS and CDR2 YYNGEE come from the germline V gene. The CDR3 is 15 amino acids. DNA of the CDR3: TGTGCCAGCGGCCCCCGGGGTCAGGCCACAAATGAGCAGTTCTTC. It codes for CASGPRGQATNEQFF. Full variable domain (remainder filled in from reference TRBV9 and TRBJ2-1): DSGVTQTPKHLITATGQRVTLRCSPRSGDLSVYWYQQSLDQGLQFLIQYYNGEERAKGNILERFSAQQFPDLHSELNLSSLELGDSALYFCASGPRGQATNEQFFGPGTRLTVL.

This clonotype is classed as medium-sized. The chain has TRBV20-1 and TRBJ2-7; no clear D gene. The V and J ends lost 3 bases and 0 bases respectively, with 12 bases between them. Per the germline V gene, CDR1 is DFQATT and CDR2 is SNEGSKA (reference sequence). The CDR3 extends over 14 amino acids. The CDR3 here is CSASPRSFSYEQYF. DNA of the CDR3: TGCAGTGCTAGCCCACGCAGTTTCTCCTACGAGCAGTACTTC.

As concerns this clonotype: Its ends do not fully match the called genes, so a read error is possible. The rearrangement joins TRBV7-9 to TRBJ2-7, with 8 bases fitting TRBD2. The CDR3 contains 14 residues. From germline, CDR1 is SEHNR and CDR2 FQNEAQ (reference sequence). Written as DNA, the CDR3 is TGTGCTAGCAGCTTTGGCGGGGGGATCTACGAGCAGTACTTC. Residues: CASSFGGGIYEQYF.

This clonotype has a count of ten or more. This chain uses TRBV27 with TRBJ1-5; no definite D call. The CDR3 consists of 13 residues. The germline V and J ends were trimmed by 2 bases and 6 bases, with 8 bases remaining between them. The germline V gene has CDR1 MNHEY and CDR2 SMNVEV (reference sequence). As DNA, the CDR3 is TGTGCCAGCAGTTTAGAGTCAGGTCAGCCCCAGCATTTT. This codes for CASSLESGQPQHF.

The table lists this clonotype with a few counts. The gene calls are TRBV28 and TRBJ1-3; TRBD1 matches 7 bases. The length of the CDR3 is 17 residues. Per the germline V gene, CDR1 is MDHEN and CDR2 is SYDVKM. V lost 5 bases and J lost 0; bases outside the gene matches: 10. The CDR3 nucleotides are TGTGCCAGCAGTCCTCCGGGACAGTGGGGCTCTGGAAACACCATATATTTT. It is translated as CASSPPGQWGSGNTIYF.

This clonotype showed up many times. This chain connects TRBV4-3 to TRBJ2-1, with TRBD2 as a possible D gene (6 bases). Germline-derived CDR1 and CDR2 are LGHNA and YSLEER. CDR3 length: 16 residues. V was clipped by 3 bases and J by 1 base, with 13 bases between them. The CDR3 nucleotides are TGCGCCAGCAGCCAGTCGACGGCGGGGTCCTACAATGAGCAGTTCTTC. This gives the protein CASSQSTAGSYNEQFF.

This clonotype was recorded at least ten times. This chain joins TRBV29-1 and TRBJ2-3; D uncertain. This CDR3 is 11 amino acids long. Between the trimmed V and J ends, which lost 3 bases and 2 bases, there was a span of 3 bases. Germline CDR1 SQVTM, CDR2 ANQGSEA. As DNA, the CDR3 is TGCAGCGTTGACTACACAGATACGCAGTATTTT. Translated, it gives CSVDYTDTQYF.

This clonotype has ten or more counts. The CDR3 reads CASSSRTGNEQYF. The DNA for the CDR3 is TGTGCCAGCAGCTCGAGGACAGGGAACGAGCAGTACTTC. The J gene is TRBJ2-7, the V gene TRBV11-2, with 8 nucleotides matching TRBD1. The length of the CDR3 is 13 residues. In germline, CDR1 is SGHAT, CDR2 FQNNGV. J gave up 5 bases and V 4 bases, and 4 bases lay outside the gene matches.

A few counts support this clonotype. This chain links TRBV7-3 with TRBJ2-6; D tentatively fits TRBD1 or TRBD2 (5 bases each). V was trimmed by 7 bases and J by 2 bases, leaving 24 bases between them. Germline loops: CDR1 SGHTA, CDR2 FQGTGA. CDR3 size: 19 residues. The CDR3 DNA sequence: TGTGCCAGCACGGGGCTTAACGAGGACATACGGGCTGGGGCCAACGTCCTGACTTTC. Translating gives CASTGLNEDIRAGANVLTF.

In its sample, this clonotype is medium-sized. This chain links TRBV24-1 with TRBJ2-1; no firm D call. The V end lost 2 bases, the J end lost 11 bases, and 12 bases lay between the germline ends. Germline V CDR1 and CDR2: KGHDR, SFDVKD. The CDR3 length is 13 residues. CDR3 bases: TGTGCCACCAGTGATTCCTGGTCGGTAAAGCAGTTCTTC. Translation gives CATSDSWSVKQFF.